One TCR beta chain is described in this entry. V gave up 4 bases and J gave up 3 bases, with 11 bases separating them. The V gene's germline CDR1 is SGHNT and CDR2 YYREEE (reference sequence). The CDR3 extends over 13 amino acids. The entry originates in a study of blood T cell repertoires in COVID-19. As processed by the authors: Nucleated cell counts were estimated from reference gene primer amplification. The repertoire was sequenced with immunoSEQ multiplex PCR; TCRdb's copy has only in-frame clones and lacks some. The V and J calls and the clone size are those of that table, but D and trimming were determined from the DNA. The data contain under 450,000 clones, about 88% of them seen just once; the ten biggest clones take up about 1.6%.

The sequence came from a woman aged 40 to 49 with COVID-19, enrolled during active disease. The sequencing sample was made of peripheral blood. The chain employs TRBV5-4 and TRBJ2-7, with D possibly TRBD2 on 5 matching bases. Here the CDR3 DNA reads TGTGCCAGCAGCCACGGGGTTGGCTACGAGCAGTACTTC. Its translation: CASSHGVGYEQYF.